The text below deals with one TCR beta chain. Antigen unknown. Trimming took 6 bases from V and 2 from J; bases not matched to a gene: 8. CDR3 size: 17 residues. Germline CDR1 is WSHSY and CDR2 is SAAADI. Following autologous stem cell transplantation, relapse occurred in every patient, and exposure to brentuximab vedotin varied. Best outcomes ranged across complete response, partial response and progressive disease. This entry is derived from a study of PD-1 blockade in classical Hodgkin lymphoma. Overall study findings and caveats: Complete responders had baseline diversity similar to newly diagnosed patients. Reasons behind the repertoire differences stay unclear, perhaps disease activity or earlier therapy.

This table comes from immunoSEQ multiplex PCR, and its TCRdb copy is limited to in-frame clones, with some not included. This table holds roughly 41,000 clones, around 90% found once. The sample consisted of peripheral blood mononuclear cells (PBMCs), taken before the second cycle of nivolumab. This chain connects TRBV10-2 to TRBJ2-3, with 13 bases matching TRBD2. The sequence was collected from a human donor with classical Hodgkin lymphoma. CDR3 loop: CASRGTSGTLYTDTQYF. CDR3 sequence (DNA): TGCGCCAGCAGAGGGACTAGCGGGACCCTTTACACAGATACGCAGTATTTT.